The rows below give T cell receptor beta chains drawn from one sample of a study of Ad26.COV2.S vaccination and SARS-CoV-2 variants. Here immunoSEQ multiplex PCR was the method, and the copy in TCRdb shows in-frame clones only, minus some. The sample yields roughly 680,000 clones, 70% to 90% seen once. Here the sequenced sample was peripheral blood, taken in a trial of Ad26.COV2.S vaccine versus placebo. These receptors were collected from a person aged 18-65 years who received the Ad26.COV2.S COVID-19 vaccine or a placebo. The CDR3 runs from the conserved cysteine through the conserved F or W. D genes are given only for firm matches. Only some rows state a clone size, as once, few, many or a class for expanded clones.

j_gene | len | abundance | v_gene | d_gene | CDR3nt | CDR3aa
TRBJ1-2 | 15 | . | TRBV3-1/TRBV3-2 | . | TGTGCCAGCAGCCAAGTCAGGGAGGGGTTCTATGGCTACACCTTC | CASSQVREGFYGYTF
TRBJ1-2 | 14 | . | TRBV9 | . | TGTGCCAGCAGCGTAGGGGGCGGTAACTATGGCTACACCTTC | CASSVGGGNYGYTF
TRBJ2-3 | 15 | . | TRBV11-2 | TRBD2 | TGTGCCAGCAGCCCCTGGGGGGGAGGCACAGATACGCAGTATTTT | CASSPWGGGTDTQYF
TRBJ2-7 | 13 | once | TRBV15 | . | TGTGCCACCAGCAGCCGGACATCCTACGAGCAGTACTTC | CATSSRTSYEQYF
TRBJ2-1 | 17 | . | TRBV14 | . | TGTGCCAGCAGCCAAGATCTATTGGCCTATCAAGTAAATGAGCAGTTCTTC | CASSQDLLAYQVNEQFF
TRBJ2-1 | 11 | . | TRBV7-2 | . | TGTGCCAGCAGCTTAACGGCCCTGAGGTTCTTC | CASSLTALRFF
TRBJ2-3 | 13 | . | TRBV6-5 | TRBD1 | TGTGCCAGCAGTAACCTACAGGGGAATACGCAGTATTTT | CASSNLQGNTQYF
TRBJ1-5 | 13 | . | TRBV10-3 | . | TGTGCCAGTCAGGGAGGCAGCAATCAGCCCCAGCATTTT | CASQGGSNQPQHF
TRBJ1-5 | 13 | . | TRBV3-1/TRBV3-2 | . | TGTGCCAGCAGCCAAGACCCTGGGCAGCCCCAGCATTTT | CASSQDPGQPQHF
TRBJ1-6 | 14 | . | TRBV5-1 | . | TGCGCCAGCAGCTTGGGCGCCAGACAGTCACCCCTCCACTTT | CASSLGARQSPLHF
TRBJ2-7 | 14 | . | TRBV5-6 | TRBD1 | TGTGCCAGCCGGGACAGGTTCCTCTCCTACGAGCAGTACTTC | CASRDRFLSYEQYF
TRBJ2-6 | 18 | . | TRBV24-1 | . | TGTGCCACCAGTGATTTGGCACAGGCACCCTCTGGGGCCAACGTCCTGACTTTC | CATSDLAQAPSGANVLTF
TRBJ1-1 | 14 | . | TRBV18 | . | TGTGCCAGCTCTGGAGGACAACAGAACACTGAAGCTTTCTTT | CASSGGQQNTEAFF
TRBJ2-7 | 14 | . | TRBV6-5 | . | TGTGCCAGCAGTTACGGGCAGCCCTCCTACGAGCAGTACTTC | CASSYGQPSYEQYF
TRBJ2-7 | 16 | once | TRBV5-1 | TRBD1 | TGCGCCAGCAGCTTGGCCCGAGGGGGCTCAGGCGACGAGCAGTACTTC | CASSLARGGSGDEQYF
TRBJ1-4 | 14 | . | TRBV2 | . | TGTGCCAGCAGCGTCAGGGAAGCTAATGAAAAACTGTTTTTT | CASSVREANEKLFF